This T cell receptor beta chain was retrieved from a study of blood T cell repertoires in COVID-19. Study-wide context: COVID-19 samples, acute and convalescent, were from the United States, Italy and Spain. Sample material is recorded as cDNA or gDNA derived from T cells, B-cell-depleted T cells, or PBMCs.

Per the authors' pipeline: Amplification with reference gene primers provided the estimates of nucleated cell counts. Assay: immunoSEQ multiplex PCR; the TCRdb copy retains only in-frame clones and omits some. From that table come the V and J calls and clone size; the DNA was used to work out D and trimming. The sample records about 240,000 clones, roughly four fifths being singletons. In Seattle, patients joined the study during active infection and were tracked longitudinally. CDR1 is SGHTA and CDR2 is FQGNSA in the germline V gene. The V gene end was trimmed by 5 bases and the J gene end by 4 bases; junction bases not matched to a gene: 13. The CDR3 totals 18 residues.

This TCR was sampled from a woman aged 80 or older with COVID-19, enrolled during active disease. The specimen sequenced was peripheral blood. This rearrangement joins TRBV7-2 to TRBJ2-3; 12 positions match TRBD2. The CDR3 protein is CASSPSFGLAGGADTQYF. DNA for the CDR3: TGTGCCAGCAGCCCCTCATTCGGGCTAGCGGGAGGGGCAGATACGCAGTATTTT. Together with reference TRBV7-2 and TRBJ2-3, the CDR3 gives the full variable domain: GAGVSQSPSNKVTEKGKDVELRCDPISGHTALYWYRQSLGQGLEFLIYFQGNSAPDKSGLPSDRFSAERTGGSVSTLTIQRTQQEDSAVYLCASSPSFGLAGGADTQYFGPGTRLTVL.